This T cell receptor (beta chain) was sequenced for a study of siplizumab effects on memory and regulatory T cells. General study points: Naive T cells looked more diverse than memory cells and looked like major alloresponse contributors. Alloreactive sequences whose origin lay in unstimulated CD4+ memory cells were significantly reduced by siplizumab. For mappable alloreactive CD4+ clones, the mean Treg-derived fraction was roughly 70% with siplizumab and 26.9% in controls. Suppression by proliferating Tregs derived from siplizumab cultures was not verified.

The germline V gene encodes CDR1 LGHNA and CDR2 YNFKEQ. The CDR3 spans 16 residues. The V segment lost 0 bases and the J segment 4 bases; nucleotides outside the gene matches: 7. Here immunoSEQ multiplex PCR was the method, and the copy in TCRdb shows in-frame clones only, minus some. There are 85,000 to 130,000 clones in the sample; 80% to 95% occur only once, and more than 2.5% lies in the top ten. For this clone: Its target is unknown.

V gene TRBV4-2 combines with J gene TRBJ2-5, with 8 bases that match TRBD2. This TCR was sampled from a human donor in good health. Some clones in this sample may be carry-over from other donors' samples. Sequenced: CD4+ T cells sorted from blood. CDR3 protein: CASSQDALAGGETQYF. CDR3 nucleotide sequence: TGTGCCAGCAGCCAAGATGCCCTAGCGGGTGGAGAGACCCAGTACTTC.